This TCR beta chain was identified during a study of T cells in Graves' hyperthyroidism and ophthalmopathy. Study-wide background: The blood sample was taken at first diagnosis, before treatment began.

General observations from the study: Ophthalmopathy stood apart from stable hyperthyroidism in a 13 V-J model. In validation, the model predicted ophthalmopathy. These predictions came a median around 5.9 months before onset.

The TCR beta CDR3 regions underwent amplification using RNA transcripts as the source. Using the HTBI primer set, a first-round RT-PCR was run on the TCR CDR3. TCRdb redid the calling of the multiplex PCR reads with MiXCR, one entry per CDR3 protein. The sample lists fewer than 650,000 distinct CDR3 sequences; less than 15% were seen once. This CDR3 spans 15 amino acids. The V end was cut by 5 bases, the J end by 6 bases, with 17 bases between. Germline CDR1 is LNHDA and CDR2 is SQIVND (reference sequence). This clonotype was observed at least ten times. Its antigen is still unknown. The origin of this receptor is a woman in her forties with Graves' hyperthyroidism. The chain employs TRBV19 and TRBJ2-1, with D uncertain. The sample taken for sequencing was blood. The CDR3 nucleotides read TGTGCCAGTAGTCCAGGCCGGGTGGTAGGCAATGAGCAGTTCTTC. It specifies CASSPGRVVGNEQFF.